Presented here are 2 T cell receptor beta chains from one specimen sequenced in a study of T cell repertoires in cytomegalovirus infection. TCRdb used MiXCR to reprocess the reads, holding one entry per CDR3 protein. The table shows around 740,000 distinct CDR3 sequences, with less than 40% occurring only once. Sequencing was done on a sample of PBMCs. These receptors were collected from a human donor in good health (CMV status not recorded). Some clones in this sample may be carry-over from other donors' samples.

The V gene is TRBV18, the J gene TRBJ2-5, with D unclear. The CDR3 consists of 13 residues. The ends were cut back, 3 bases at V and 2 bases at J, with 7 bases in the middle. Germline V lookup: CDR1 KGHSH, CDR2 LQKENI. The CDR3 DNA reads TGTGCCAGCTCACCGGGGATGCAAGAGACCCAGTACTTC. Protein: CASSPGMQETQYF.

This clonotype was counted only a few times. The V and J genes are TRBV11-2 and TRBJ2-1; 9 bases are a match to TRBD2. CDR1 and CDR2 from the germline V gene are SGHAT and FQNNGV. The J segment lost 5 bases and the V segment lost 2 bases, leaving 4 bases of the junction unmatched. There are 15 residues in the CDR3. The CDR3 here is CASSLLAGGHNEQFF. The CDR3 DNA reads TGTGCCAGCAGCTTACTCGCGGGGGGGCACAATGAGCAGTTCTTC.